Below, 5 T cell receptor beta chains from the same sample are listed, as sequenced in a study of response to subunit inactivated influenza vaccine. Each CDR3 protein is one row after TCRdb ran MiXCR on the RT-PCR reads. The table includes almost 250,000 distinct CDR3 sequences, 12% detected once. This material consisted of non-naive T cells sorted from PBMCs, taken 14 to 15 days before vaccination. Receptor source: a man aged 50 to 60 who received an inactivated influenza vaccine.

The sample holds a few counts of this clonotype. J is TRBJ2-3 and V is TRBV20-1, with 12 bases identical to TRBD2. CDR3 length equals 15 residues. Trimming at V came to 6 bases and at J to 2 bases, leaving 6 bases not matched to a gene. Germline assignment: CDR1 DFQATT and CDR2 SNEGSKA (reference sequence). The CDR3 DNA reads as TGCAGTGCCCCCGGACTAGCGGGGAACACAGATACGCAGTATTTT. This codes for CSAPGLAGNTDTQYF.

The chain is built from TRBV20-1 and TRBJ2-3; D is perhaps TRBD1 or TRBD2 (6 bases each). V lost 6 bases to trimming and J lost 9 bases, with 22 bases between them. CDR1 is DFQATT and CDR2 is SNEGSKA in the germline V gene (reference sequence). The CDR3 is 14 amino acids. For the CDR3, the DNA is TGCAGTGCCAGAAGTGGGGGGACCCAGGGGACGCAGTATTTT. As protein: CSARSGGTQGTQYF.

This clonotype was seen repeatedly, ten times or more. The rearrangement links TRBV3-1 to TRBJ2-1; 8 bases are a match to TRBD2. The V segment lost 2 bases and the J segment 8 bases; nucleotides outside the gene matches: 11. CDR3 size: 16 residues. Germline V CDR1 and CDR2: LGHDT, YNNKEL (reference sequence). CDR3 DNA: TGTGCCAGCAGCCAATTTGTACTAGCGGTTTTTGATGAGCAGTTCTTC. Protein: CASSQFVLAVFDEQFF.

This clonotype has at least ten counts. V is TRBV15 and J is TRBJ1-4, with TRBD1 as a possible D gene (6 bases). Trimming shortened V by 3 bases and J by 4 bases, and 12 bases separated the two germline ends. This CDR3 is 15 amino acids long. Germline CDR1 and CDR2: LNHNV and YYDKDF (reference sequence). The chain's CDR3 is CATSSRGLGNEKLFF. As DNA, the CDR3 is TGTGCCACCAGCAGTCGGGGGCTGGGTAATGAAAAACTGTTTTTT.

This clonotype was detected only a few times. The chain employs TRBV7-2 and TRBJ1-1; TRBD1 is a possible D gene (6 bases). Germline V gene lookup returns CDR1 SGHTA and CDR2 FQGNSA. The CDR3 length is 14 residues. V gave up 4 bases and J gave up 1 base, with 10 bases separating them. DNA of the CDR3: TGTGCCAGCAGCTCCGACAGGTCGAACACTGAAGCTTTCTTT. Amino acids: CASSSDRSNTEAFF.